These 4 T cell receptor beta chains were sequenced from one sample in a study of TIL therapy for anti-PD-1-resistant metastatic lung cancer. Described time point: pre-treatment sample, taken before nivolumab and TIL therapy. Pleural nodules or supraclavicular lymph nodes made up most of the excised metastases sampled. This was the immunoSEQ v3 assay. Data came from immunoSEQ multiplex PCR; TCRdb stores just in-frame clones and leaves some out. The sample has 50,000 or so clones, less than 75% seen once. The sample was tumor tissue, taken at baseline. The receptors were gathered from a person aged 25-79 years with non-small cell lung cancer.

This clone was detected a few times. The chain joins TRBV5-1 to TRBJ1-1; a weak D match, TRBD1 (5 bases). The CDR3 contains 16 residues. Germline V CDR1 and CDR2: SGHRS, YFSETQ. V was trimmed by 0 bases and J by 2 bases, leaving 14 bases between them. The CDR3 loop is CASSLDLGAVNTEAFF. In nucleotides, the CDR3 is TGCGCCAGCAGCTTGGACCTTGGGGCAGTTAACACTGAAGCTTTCTTT.

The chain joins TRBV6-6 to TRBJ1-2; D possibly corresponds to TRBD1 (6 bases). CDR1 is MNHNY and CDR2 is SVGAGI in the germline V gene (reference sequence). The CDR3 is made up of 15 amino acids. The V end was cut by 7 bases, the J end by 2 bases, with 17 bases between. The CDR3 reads CASINAGVQNYGYTF. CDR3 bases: TGTGCCAGCATCAACGCAGGGGTCCAAAACTATGGCTACACCTTC.

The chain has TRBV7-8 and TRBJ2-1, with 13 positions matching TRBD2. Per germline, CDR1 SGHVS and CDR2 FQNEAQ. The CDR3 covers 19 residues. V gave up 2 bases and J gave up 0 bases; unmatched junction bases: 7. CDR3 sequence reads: CASSLWRLAGGSSYNEQFF. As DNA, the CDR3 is TGTGCCAGCAGCTTATGGCGACTAGCGGGGGGTAGCTCCTACAATGAGCAGTTCTTC.

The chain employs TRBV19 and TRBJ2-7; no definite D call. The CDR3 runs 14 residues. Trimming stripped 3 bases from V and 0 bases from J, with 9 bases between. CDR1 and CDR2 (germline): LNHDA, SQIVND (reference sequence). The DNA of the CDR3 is TGTGCCAGTAGTATTGGTCACACCTCCTACGAGCAGTACTTC. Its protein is CASSIGHTSYEQYF.